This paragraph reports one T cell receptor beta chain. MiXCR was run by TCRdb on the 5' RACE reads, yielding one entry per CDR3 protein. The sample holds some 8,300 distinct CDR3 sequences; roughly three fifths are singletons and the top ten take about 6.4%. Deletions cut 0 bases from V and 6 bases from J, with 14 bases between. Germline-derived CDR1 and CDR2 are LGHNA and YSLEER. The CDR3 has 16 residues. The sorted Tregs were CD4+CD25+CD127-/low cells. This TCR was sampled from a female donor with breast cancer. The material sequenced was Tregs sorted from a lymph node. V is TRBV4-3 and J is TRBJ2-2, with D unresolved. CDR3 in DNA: TGCGCCAGCAGCCAAGAGAGTTTAGGGCTCGCCGGGGAGCTGTTTTTT. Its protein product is CASSQESLGLAGELFF.